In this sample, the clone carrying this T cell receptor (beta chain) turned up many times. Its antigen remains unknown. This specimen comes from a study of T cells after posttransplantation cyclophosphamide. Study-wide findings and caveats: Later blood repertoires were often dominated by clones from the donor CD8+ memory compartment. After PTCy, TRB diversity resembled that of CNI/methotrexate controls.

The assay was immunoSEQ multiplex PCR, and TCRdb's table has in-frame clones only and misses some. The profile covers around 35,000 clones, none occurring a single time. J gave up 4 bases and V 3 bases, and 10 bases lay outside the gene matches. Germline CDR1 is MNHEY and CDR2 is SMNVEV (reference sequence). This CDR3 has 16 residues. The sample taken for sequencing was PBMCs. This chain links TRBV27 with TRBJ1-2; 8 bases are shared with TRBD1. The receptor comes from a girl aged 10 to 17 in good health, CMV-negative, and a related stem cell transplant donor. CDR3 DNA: TGTGCCAGCAGTTTTAGGGTAGACAGGGGTTTCTATGGCTACACCTTC. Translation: CASSFRVDRGFYGYTF.